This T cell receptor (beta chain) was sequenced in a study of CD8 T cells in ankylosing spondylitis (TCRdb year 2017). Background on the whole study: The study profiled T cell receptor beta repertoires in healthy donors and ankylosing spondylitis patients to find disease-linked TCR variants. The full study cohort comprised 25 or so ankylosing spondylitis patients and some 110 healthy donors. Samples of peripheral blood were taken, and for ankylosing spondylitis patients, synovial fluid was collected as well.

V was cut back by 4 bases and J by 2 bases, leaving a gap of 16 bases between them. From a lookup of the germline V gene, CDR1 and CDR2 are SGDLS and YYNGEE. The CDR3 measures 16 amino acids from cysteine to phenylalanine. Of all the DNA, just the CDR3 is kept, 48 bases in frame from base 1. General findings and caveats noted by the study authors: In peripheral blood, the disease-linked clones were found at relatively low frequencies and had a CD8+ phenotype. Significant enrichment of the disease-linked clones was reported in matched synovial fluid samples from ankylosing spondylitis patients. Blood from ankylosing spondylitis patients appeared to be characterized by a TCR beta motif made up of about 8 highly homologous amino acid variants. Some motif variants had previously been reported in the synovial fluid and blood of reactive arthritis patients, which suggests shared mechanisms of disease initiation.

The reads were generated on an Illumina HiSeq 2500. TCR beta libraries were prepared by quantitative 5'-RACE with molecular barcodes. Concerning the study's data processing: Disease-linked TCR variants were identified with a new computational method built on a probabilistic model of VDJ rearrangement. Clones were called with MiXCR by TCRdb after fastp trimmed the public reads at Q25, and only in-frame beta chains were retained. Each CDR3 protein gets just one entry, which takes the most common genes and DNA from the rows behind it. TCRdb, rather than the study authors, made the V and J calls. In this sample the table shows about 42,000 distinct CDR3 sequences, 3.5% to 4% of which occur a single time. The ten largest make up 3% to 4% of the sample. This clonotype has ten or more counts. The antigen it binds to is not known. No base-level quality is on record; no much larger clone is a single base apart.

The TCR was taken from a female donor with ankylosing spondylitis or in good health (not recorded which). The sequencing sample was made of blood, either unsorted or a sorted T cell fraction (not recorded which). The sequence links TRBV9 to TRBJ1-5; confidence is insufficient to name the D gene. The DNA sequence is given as TGTGCCAGCAGCCAAGGCCCTTCGGGTGGCAATCAGCCCCAGCATTTT. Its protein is CASSQGPSGGNQPQHF.